Each of the 16 T cell receptor beta chains below was sequenced from the same sample in a study of Ad26.COV2.S vaccination and SARS-CoV-2 variants. Assay used: immunoSEQ multiplex PCR; TCRdb lists only in-frame clones, some missing. The sample shows some 320,000 clones, roughly 86% of them seen only once. Treatment meaning: 15 to 20 received Ad26.COV2.S at low or high dose, single or two shots; roughly five received placebo; per-sample allocation not given. Sample collection was performed on day 63 after the first vaccine or placebo injection. The material sequenced was peripheral blood, taken in a trial of Ad26.COV2.S vaccine versus placebo. The receptors shown here come from a person between 18 and 59 years old who received the Ad26.COV2.S COVID-19 vaccine or a placebo.

This clone was seen once. The chain has TRBV19 and TRBJ1-4; 7 bases match TRBD1. Germline assignment: CDR1 LNHDA and CDR2 SQIVND (reference sequence). This CDR3 has 17 residues. V shed 3 bases and J 1 base; nucleotides not matched to a gene: 8. This CDR3 is CASSILGTVGTNEKLFF. DNA of the CDR3: TGTGCCAGTAGTATCCTGGGGACAGTAGGAACTAATGAAAAACTGTTTTTT.

The V call is TRBV6-6, the J call TRBJ1-3; the D gene is possibly TRBD1 (5 bases). CDR1 is MNHNY and CDR2 is SVGAGI in the germline V gene (reference sequence). V lost 8 bases, J lost 4 bases, and 15 bases lay in between. This CDR3 region has 14 residues. CDR3 amino acids: CASRMGGWGNTIYF. As DNA, the CDR3 is TGTGCCAGCCGGATGGGGGGGTGGGGAAACACCATATATTTT.

V is TRBV9 and J is TRBJ1-1; 8 bases fit TRBD1. The V gene end was trimmed by 0 bases and the J gene end by 4 bases; junction bases not matched to a gene: 8. Germline V gives CDR1 SGDLS, CDR2 YYNGEE. This CDR3 is 16 amino acids long. The CDR3 sequence is CASSVEGRGPGTEAFF. In DNA, the CDR3 is TGTGCCAGCAGCGTAGAAGGCAGGGGGCCAGGCACTGAAGCTTTCTTT.

V and J are TRBV10-3 and TRBJ2-5, with TRBD2 as a possible D gene (5 bases). There are 11 residues in the CDR3. Trimming took off 10 bases at V and 6 bases at J, with 12 bases between the two ends. In germline, CDR1 is ENHRY, CDR2 SYGVKD. The CDR3 nucleotides are TGTGCCAGCCAAGAGCGGCAGACCCAGTACTTC. Translated: CASQERQTQYF.

The rearrangement uses TRBV5-1 and TRBJ2-4; TRBD1 agrees at 7 bases. The V gene end was trimmed by 4 bases and the J gene end by 14 bases; junction bases not matched to a gene: 15. This CDR3 region has 14 residues. The germline gives CDR1 SGHRS, CDR2 YFSETQ. CDR3 nucleotide sequence: TGCGCCAGCAGCGACCAGGACAGGTCGGTTGTCGAGTACTTC. Its protein is CASSDQDRSVVEYF.

J is TRBJ1-1 and V is TRBV18, with D perhaps TRBD1 (6 bases). The CDR3 is 16 residues long. With 4 bases removed from V and 2 bases from J, the gap between germline ends came to 17 bases. Germline V gives CDR1 KGHSH, CDR2 LQKENI. CDR3 in amino acids: CASSLTPLGGNTEAFF. CDR3 in DNA: TGTGCCAGCTCACTAACGCCCCTAGGGGGAAACACTGAAGCTTTCTTT. The variable domain in full, with the rest retrieved from reference TRBV18 and TRBJ1-1, is NAGVMQNPRHLVRRRGQEARLRCSPMKGHSHVYWYRQLPEEGLKFMVYLQKENIIDESGMPKERFSAEFPKEGPSILRIQQVVRGDSAAYFCASSLTPLGGNTEAFFGQGTRLTVV.

The chain is built from TRBV5-4 and TRBJ2-2; D unclear. Trimming removed 0 bases from V and 1 base from J, with 13 bases in between. CDR3 length equals 17 residues. Germline assignment: CDR1 SGHNT and CDR2 YYREEE (reference sequence). The chain's CDR3 is CASSLGFGRLNTGELFF. CDR3 DNA: TGTGCCAGCAGCTTGGGGTTCGGCAGACTGAACACCGGGGAGCTGTTTTTT.

This chain links TRBV5-1 with TRBJ2-5; D is ambiguous. In germline, CDR1 is SGHRS, CDR2 YFSETQ. This CDR3 is built from 15 residues. Trimming stripped 4 bases from V and 1 base from J, with 14 bases between. The CDR3 protein is CASSLSWAVQETQYF. The CDR3 bases are TGCGCCAGCAGCCTTTCTTGGGCAGTCCAAGAGACCCAGTACTTC.

The chain links TRBV18 to TRBJ1-1; 7 bases align to TRBD1. Germline V CDR1 and CDR2: KGHSH, LQKENI. With V trimmed by 5 bases and J by 0 bases, 9 bases remained unmatched. This CDR3 contains 16 residues. DNA of the CDR3: TGTGCCAGCTCATCCGGACAGGTGGGGGTGAACACTGAAGCTTTCTTT. Translating it yields CASSSGQVGVNTEAFF. The whole variable domain, filled in from reference TRBV18 and TRBJ1-1, reads NAGVMQNPRHLVRRRGQEARLRCSPMKGHSHVYWYRQLPEEGLKFMVYLQKENIIDESGMPKERFSAEFPKEGPSILRIQQVVRGDSAAYFCASSSGQVGVNTEAFFGQGTRLTVV.

The V call is TRBV6-2 or TRBV6-3, the J call TRBJ2-7; TRBD2 might be the D (6 bases). Germline V gene lookup returns CDR1 MNHEY and CDR2 SVGEGT. V was trimmed by 6 bases and J by 2 bases, leaving 14 bases between them. The CDR3 consists of 14 residues. The CDR3 spells CASRPPGGTYEQYF. Written as DNA, the CDR3 is TGTGCCAGCAGGCCTCCCGGGGGAACCTACGAGCAGTACTTC.

A few counts support this clone. The chain uses TRBV6-8 and TRBJ1-6; a possible D gene is TRBD1 (5 bases). CDR3 size: 14 residues. Germline V lookup: CDR1 MNHGY, CDR2 SAAAGT. The ends were cut back, 8 bases at V and 7 bases at J, with 15 bases in the middle. CDR3 coding DNA: TGTGCCAGCTCAGGGTTCACCAAAAATTCACCCCTCCACTTT. It codes for CASSGFTKNSPLHF.

V usage is TRBV4-3 and J usage is TRBJ1-2; 7 bases map to TRBD1. Germline CDR1 and CDR2: LGHNA and YSLEER. Losses at the gene ends were 5 bases for V and 3 bases for J; bases not matched to a gene: 12. The CDR3 extends over 16 amino acids. The CDR3 DNA follows: TGCGCCAGCAGCTCAGGGGGACCGGGGGGGTACTATGGCTACACCTTC. It is translated as CASSSGGPGGYYGYTF.

This sequence joins TRBV2 and TRBJ2-7; 11 nucleotides match TRBD1. The germline gives CDR1 SNHLY, CDR2 FYNNEI. The CDR3 is 15 residues long. V shed 4 bases, J shed 2 bases, and the junction held 4 bases outside the gene matches. CDR3 amino acids: CASSGGQGGPYEQYF. The CDR3 DNA reads TGTGCCAGCAGTGGGGGACAGGGGGGGCCCTACGAGCAGTACTTC.

The rearrangement joins TRBV5-1 to TRBJ2-5; 9 positions agree with TRBD1. V shed 0 bases, J shed 5 bases, and the junction held 5 bases outside the gene matches. The germline V gene has CDR1 SGHRS and CDR2 YFSETQ. The CDR3 has 15 amino acids. The CDR3 DNA sequence: TGCGCCAGCAGCTTGGTTGGGACAGGGTGGGAGACCCAGTACTTC. Translation: CASSLVGTGWETQYF.

This clone was observed once. V usage is TRBV14 and J usage is TRBJ1-5; D remains unclear. V lost 4 bases and J 4 bases, leaving 5 bases between the germline ends. The CDR3 contains 12 residues. Germline lookup yields CDR1 SGHDN and CDR2 FVKESK. CDR3 DNA sequence: TGTGCCAGCAGCCTGGGTAATCAGCCCCAGCATTTT. Translated: CASSLGNQPQHF.

This clone was recorded only once. The CDR3 here is CASSLAPEWGRYVNTEAFF. The CDR3 bases are TGTGCCAGCAGCTTAGCCCCTGAGTGGGGGAGATACGTGAACACTGAAGCTTTCTTT. V is TRBV7-2 and J is TRBJ1-1; TRBD1 might be the D (5 bases). Germline assignment: CDR1 SGHTA and CDR2 FQGNSA. V was pared by 0 bases and J by 0 bases, with 20 bases between. The CDR3 covers 19 residues.